This T cell receptor beta chain derives from a study of T cell clones after liver transplantation. Study-level information: Samples came from ITN030ST, which attempted immunosuppression withdrawal within 2 years of liver transplantation.

Assay used: immunoSEQ multiplex PCR; TCRdb lists only in-frame clones, some missing. The sample has approximately 55,000 clones; roughly two thirds are singletons. In this sample, this clone turned up many times. Germline lookup yields CDR1 MDHEN and CDR2 SYDVKM. Trimming stripped 5 bases from V and 8 bases from J, with 6 bases between. The CDR3 sequence is 10 residues long. Sequenced here: CD4+ T cells from blood, sampled before liver transplant. The V gene is TRBV28, the J gene TRBJ1-1, with a tentative D call TRBD1 (6 bases). This TCR was recovered from a human donor who received a liver transplant. CDR3 residues: CASSQGEAFF. Here the CDR3 DNA reads TGTGCCAGCAGTCAGGGGGAAGCTTTCTTT. The full variable domain, in which reference TRBV28 and TRBJ1-1 provide the parts outside the CDR3, is DVKVTQSSRYLVKRTGEKVFLECVQDMDHENMFWYRQDPGLGLRLIYFSYDVKMKEKGDIPEGYSVSREKKERFSLILESASTNQTSMYLCASSQGEAFFGQGTRLTVV.